The 9 T cell receptor beta chains below were found in one sample sequenced in a study of T cells in Graves' hyperthyroidism and ophthalmopathy. The TCR beta CDR3 regions underwent amplification using RNA transcripts as the source. RT-PCR in the first round (using the HTBI primer set) targeted the TCR CDR3. TCRdb fed the multiplex PCR reads into MiXCR, producing one record per CDR3 protein. The repertoire holds a few hundred thousand distinct CDR3 sequences, with 15% to 18% as singletons. The specimen sequenced was blood. Receptors originate from a woman aged 25 to 39 with Graves' hyperthyroidism.

The V gene is TRBV6-2 or TRBV6-3, the J gene TRBJ1-5, with D perhaps TRBD1 (6 bases). Germline lookup yields CDR1 MNHEY and CDR2 SVGEGT. V was pared by 2 bases and J by 10 bases, with 18 bases between. There are 15 residues in the CDR3. Here the CDR3 reads CASSYQNREGGPQHF. The CDR3 DNA reads as TGTGCCAGCAGTTACCAGAACAGGGAGGGCGGTCCCCAGCATTTT.

This clonotype was seen ten or more times. V is TRBV30 and J is TRBJ1-5; D remains unclear. The CDR3 is 14 amino acids. V gave up 0 bases and J gave up 5 bases, with 11 bases separating them. CDR1 GTSNPN and CDR2 SVGIG come from the germline V gene (reference sequence). CDR3 nucleotides: TGTGCCTGGAGTGTGGGCTTTAGTGATCAGCCCCAGCATTTT. The encoded protein is CAWSVGFSDQPQHF.

In this sample, this clonotype turned up many times. The chain couples TRBV11-3 to TRBJ1-1, with D perhaps TRBD1 (5 bases). V gave up 2 bases and J gave up 3 bases, with 10 bases separating them. This CDR3 region has 14 residues. Looked up from germline, CDR1 is SGHNT and CDR2 is YENEEA. This CDR3 is CASSLTGVDTEAFF. For the CDR3, the DNA is TGTGCCAGCAGCTTAACGGGGGTGGACACTGAAGCTTTCTTT.

This clonotype was recorded many times. The chain's CDR3 is CASSFQVGEQYF. The DNA for the CDR3 is TGCGCCAGCAGCTTTCAGGTAGGGGAGCAGTACTTC. This chain joins TRBV5-1 and TRBJ2-7; D remains unclear. V gave up 2 bases and J gave up 7 bases, with 10 bases separating them. CDR1 SGHRS and CDR2 YFSETQ come from the germline V gene. This CDR3 region has 12 residues.

Ten or more counts support this clonotype. The chain employs TRBV18 and TRBJ2-7; D might be TRBD2 (5 bases). V lost 0 bases, J lost 9 bases, and 18 bases lay in between. The CDR3 totals 15 residues. Germline V gene data show CDR1 as KGHSH and CDR2 as LQKENI. In DNA, the CDR3 is TGTGCCAGCTCACCACCGCGGGCGGACCCACAACGGCAGTACTTC. Protein sequence: CASSPPRADPQRQYF.

This clonotype was picked up many times. The rearrangement links TRBV7-2 to TRBJ1-5, with D perhaps TRBD1 (6 bases). The germline CDR1 and CDR2 sequences are SGHTA and FQGNSA. Trimming stripped 2 bases from V and 0 bases from J, with 8 bases between. This CDR3 region has 15 residues. The CDR3 spells CASSLTQGSNQPQHF. The CDR3 DNA follows: TGTGCCAGCAGCTTAACACAGGGTAGCAATCAGCCCCAGCATTTT.

This clonotype turned up a few times. V is TRBV4-3 and J is TRBJ2-7; 9 bases align to TRBD2. Germline trimming cut 0 bases from V and 2 bases from J; bases unmatched to any gene: 11. Per germline, CDR1 LGHNA and CDR2 YSLEER. The CDR3 is 18 amino acids. For the CDR3, the DNA is TGCGCCAGCAGCCAAGAGTACCTTGGTCTAGCGGGGCCCTACGAGCAGTACTTC. It is translated as CASSQEYLGLAGPYEQYF.

The gene calls are TRBV29-1 and TRBJ2-3, with 14 bases that match TRBD2. The CDR3 runs 15 residues. Looked up from germline, CDR1 is SQVTM and CDR2 is ANQGSEA. Trimming at V came to 6 bases and at J to 6 bases, leaving 8 bases not matched to a gene. CDR3 nucleotide sequence: TGCAGCGTGGACGGGACTAGCGGGAGTTCGGATACGCAGTATTTT. Protein sequence: CSVDGTSGSSDTQYF.

The chain uses TRBV9 and TRBJ2-3; D might be TRBD2 (5 bases). Germline lookup yields CDR1 SGDLS and CDR2 YYNGEE. The CDR3 spans 16 residues. Between the trimmed V and J ends, which lost 0 bases and 3 bases, there was a span of 14 bases. The CDR3 region is CASSVDYGDGTDTQYF. The CDR3 DNA reads TGTGCCAGCAGCGTAGATTACGGGGATGGGACAGATACGCAGTATTTT. The full variable domain, rest sourced from reference TRBV9 and TRBJ2-3, is DSGVTQTPKHLITATGQRVTLRCSPRSGDLSVYWYQQSLDQGLQFLIQYYNGEERAKGNILERFSAQQFPDLHSELNLSSLELGDSALYFCASSVDYGDGTDTQYFGPGTRLTVL.